Detailed here is one T cell receptor (beta chain). The data derive from a study of blood T cell repertoires in COVID-19. In the authors' methods: Reference gene primer amplification yielded estimated nucleated cell counts. Data came from immunoSEQ multiplex PCR; TCRdb stores just in-frame clones and leaves some out. That table is the source of V, J and clone size, and D and trimming were worked out from the DNA. The sample has a few hundred thousand clones, approximately 85% seen once. From germline, CDR1 is LGHDT and CDR2 YNNKEL (reference sequence). This CDR3 has 17 residues. V was trimmed by 1 base and J by 2 bases, leaving 12 bases between them.

The sequence came from a human donor in a cohort sampled during active COVID-19. The source material was peripheral blood. The J gene is TRBJ1-6, the V gene TRBV3-1 (or the pseudogene TRBV3-2), with D tentatively TRBD1 (5 bases). The CDR3 loop is CASSQVGLSTYNSPLHF. As DNA, the CDR3 is TGTGCCAGCAGCCAAGTGGGGCTAAGTACCTATAATTCACCCCTCCACTTT.